What follows are 18 T cell receptor beta chains derived from one specimen sequenced in a study of T cell responses to AZD1222 COVID-19 vaccine. TCRdb keeps only in-frame clones here, not all; method: immunoSEQ multiplex PCR. Of 100,000 to 130,000 clones listed, around 83% were seen once; the top ten hold 3% to 3.5%. The material was peripheral blood, obtained on day 0 of AZD1222 vaccination. Receptors originate from an adult in good health.

This chain's CDR3 is CASKGPARNGGYTF. The CDR3 region has the DNA TGTGCCAGCAAAGGTCCCGCCCGTAACGGTGGCTACACCTTC. The rearrangement uses TRBV28 and TRBJ1-2; no clear D. CDR1 and CDR2 from the germline V gene are MDHEN and SYDVKM. This CDR3 contains 14 residues. V was clipped by 7 bases and J by 7 bases, with 19 bases between them.

This rearrangement joins TRBV5-8 to TRBJ2-7, with D uncertain. The CDR3 is 11 residues long. V dropped 6 bases and J dropped 0 bases, with 4 bases sitting between them. Germline V lookup: CDR1 SGHTS, CDR2 YDEGEE. The CDR3 loop is CASKISYEQYF. CDR3 sequence (DNA): TGTGCCAGCAAAATCTCCTACGAGCAGTACTTC.

The V and J genes are TRBV3-1 (or the pseudogene TRBV3-2) and TRBJ2-7; 8 bases match TRBD1. The length of the CDR3 is 14 residues. Germline V gene sequence: CDR1 LGHDT, CDR2 YNNKEL (reference sequence). J was trimmed by 5 bases and V by 4 bases; bases with no gene match: 7. The CDR3 nucleotides read TGTGCCAGCAGCCCTCGACAGGGGAGGAACGAGCAGTACTTC. The encoded protein is CASSPRQGRNEQYF.

This clone was picked up a small number of times. J is TRBJ1-6 and V is TRBV4-1; D is uncertain. The CDR3 has 14 amino acids. V shed 6 bases and J shed 5 bases, with 11 bases lying between them. CDR1 is MGHRA and CDR2 is YSYEKL in the germline V gene. The CDR3 is CASRKSQDNSPLHF. CDR3 sequence (DNA): TGCGCCAGCAGAAAGTCCCAGGATAATTCACCCCTCCACTTT.

The chain joins TRBV25-1 to TRBJ2-6; D is possibly TRBD1 (6 bases). The V gene's germline CDR1 is MGHDK and CDR2 SYGVNS. V gave up 4 bases and J gave up 0 bases, with 13 bases separating them. The CDR3 consists of 17 residues. In nucleotides, the CDR3 is TGTGCCAGCAGTGGAGACAGGTCCACCTCTGGGGCCAACGTCCTGACTTTC. Translation gives CASSGDRSTSGANVLTF.

V is TRBV2 and J is TRBJ1-6, with D perhaps matching TRBD1 (5 bases). The CDR3 extends over 13 amino acids. Germline CDR1 is SNHLY and CDR2 is FYNNEI. V was clipped by 6 bases and J by 9 bases, with 12 bases between them. CDR3 amino acids: CASRARDVSPLHF. In DNA, the CDR3 is TGTGCCAGCAGGGCCAGGGATGTTTCACCCCTCCACTTT.

The gene calls are TRBV6-2 or TRBV6-3 and TRBJ2-7; no clear D gene. The germline CDR1 and CDR2 sequences are MNHEY and SVGEGT. V was pared by 6 bases and J by 7 bases, with 19 bases between. This CDR3 has 14 residues. This CDR3 reads CASSPRLTDREQYF. CDR3 sequence (DNA): TGTGCCAGCAGCCCCCGTCTGACGGACCGTGAGCAGTACTTC.

This clone was picked up one time. This chain connects TRBV5-4 to TRBJ2-5, with a possible D match to TRBD1 (5 bases). Germline V gives CDR1 SGHNT, CDR2 YYREEE (reference sequence). The V end was cut by 6 bases, the J end by 5 bases, with 20 bases between. CDR3 length: 15 residues. CDR3 loop: CASTVTQGTVETQYF. The CDR3 region has the DNA TGTGCCAGCACCGTGACTCAGGGTACTGTTGAGACCCAGTACTTC.

V and J are TRBV7-2 and TRBJ2-3, with 9 bases identical to TRBD1. J was trimmed by 0 bases and V by 1 base; bases with no gene match: 5. CDR3 length: 17 amino acids. The germline V gene encodes CDR1 SGHTA and CDR2 FQGNSA. Written as DNA, the CDR3 is TGTGCCAGCAGCTTAGTGGGGACAGGGCTAAGCACAGATACGCAGTATTTT. Protein product: CASSLVGTGLSTDTQYF.

This chain joins TRBV18 and TRBJ2-4; the D gene is possibly TRBD1 (5 bases). The CDR3 covers 16 residues. The germline V and J ends were trimmed by 2 bases and 7 bases, with 18 bases remaining between them. The V gene's germline CDR1 is KGHSH and CDR2 LQKENI. CDR3 region: CASSPLRGELGNIQYF. CDR3 coding DNA: TGTGCCAGCTCACCATTAAGGGGCGAACTGGGGAACATTCAGTACTTC.

This clone was detected only once. The chain employs TRBV7-9 and TRBJ1-5; 9 nucleotides align to TRBD1. Germline V gene sequence: CDR1 SEHNR, CDR2 FQNEAQ (reference sequence). Unmatched junction bases numbered 12, after V lost 7 bases and J lost 5 bases. The CDR3 runs to 16 residues. CDR3 bases: TGTGCCAGCACCGAAGCAGGGACAGGGCGGGATCAGCCCCAGCATTTT. Translating it yields CASTEAGTGRDQPQHF. Full variable domain (outside the CDR3, taken from reference TRBV7-9 and TRBJ1-5): DTGVSQNPRHKITKRGQNVTFRCDPISEHNRLYWYRQTLGQGPEFLTYFQNEAQLEKSRLLSDRFSAERPKGSFSTLEIQRTEQGDSAMYLCASTEAGTGRDQPQHFGDGTRLSIL.

CDR3: CAMRQGRGTEAFF. CDR3 bases: TGTGCCATGAGACAGGGCCGGGGCACTGAAGCTTTCTTT. The rearrangement uses TRBV10-3 and TRBJ1-1; 7 bases are a match to TRBD1. CDR1 ENHRY and CDR2 SYGVKD come from the germline V gene. CDR3 length: 13 residues. Trimming at V came to 9 bases and at J to 4 bases, leaving 8 bases not matched to a gene.

CDR3 in amino acids: CASSSGTGAYNEQFF. The CDR3 nucleotides read TGTGCCAGCAGTTCCGGGACAGGAGCATACAATGAGCAGTTCTTC. The V call is TRBV6-2 or TRBV6-3, the J call TRBJ2-1, with 8 bases lining up with TRBD1. The V gene's germline CDR1 is MNHEY and CDR2 SVGEGT. The CDR3 contains 15 residues. J was trimmed by 4 bases and V by 4 bases; bases with no gene match: 6.

The chain is built from TRBV5-1 and TRBJ2-1, with TRBD2 as a possible D gene (5 bases). This CDR3 has 13 amino acids. From germline, CDR1 is SGHRS and CDR2 YFSETQ. Between the trimmed V and J ends, which lost 6 bases and 5 bases, there was a span of 12 bases. CDR3 residues: CASNWRTDNEQFF. In DNA form, the CDR3 reads TGCGCCAGCAATTGGAGGACGGACAATGAGCAGTTCTTC.

The chain's CDR3 is CAWSHYGYTF. The CDR3 DNA is TGTGCCTGGAGTCACTATGGCTACACCTTC. The genes are TRBV30 and TRBJ1-2; D gene uncertain. The CDR3 length is 10 residues. The germline V and J ends were trimmed by 2 bases and 3 bases, with 1 base remaining between them. Germline CDR1 is GTSNPN and CDR2 is SVGIG (reference sequence).

The count of this clone is one. The chain couples TRBV7-3 to TRBJ1-1; D gene uncertain. The CDR3 is 12 amino acids. Trimming cost V 1 base and J 11 bases, with 11 bases left between them. Germline V gene sequence: CDR1 SGHTA, CDR2 FQGTGA. The CDR3 is CASSLNRGEAFF. Written as DNA, the CDR3 is TGTGCCAGCAGCTTAAATCGGGGAGAGGCTTTCTTT. The full variable domain, rest sourced from reference TRBV7-3 and TRBJ1-1, is GAGVSQTPSNKVTEKGKYVELRCDPISGHTALYWYRQSLGQGPEFLIYFQGTGAADDSGLPNDRFFAVRPEGSVSTLKIQRTERGDSAVYLCASSLNRGEAFFGQGTRLTVV.

The chain recombines TRBV10-3 with TRBJ1-1, with 7 nucleotides matching TRBD1. This CDR3 is 13 amino acids long. J was trimmed by 4 bases and V by 4 bases; bases with no gene match: 3. The germline CDR1 and CDR2 sequences are ENHRY and SYGVKD. Here the CDR3 reads CAISGAGGTEAFF. The CDR3, as DNA: TGTGCCATCAGTGGAGCAGGGGGCACTGAAGCTTTCTTT.

The chain uses TRBV28 and TRBJ1-4, with no clear D. The CDR3 totals 14 residues. V gave up 0 bases and J gave up 5 bases, with 7 bases separating them. In germline, CDR1 is MDHEN, CDR2 SYDVKM. In DNA, the CDR3 is TGTGCCAGCAGTTTATGGGACGGAAATGAAAAACTGTTTTTT. Its translation: CASSLWDGNEKLFF.